The present T cell receptor (beta chain) was sequenced within a study of siplizumab effects on memory and regulatory T cells. This clone was observed a single time. Antigen specificity is unknown. Study observations and caveats: Roughly 75-97% of proliferating clones (CD4+ or CD8+) could not be assigned a naive or memory phenotype.

The CDR3 has 15 amino acids. V shed 4 bases and J shed 2 bases, with 14 bases lying between them. Germline lookup yields CDR1 SGDLS and CDR2 YYNGEE. Assay: immunoSEQ multiplex PCR; the TCRdb copy retains only in-frame clones and omits some. This sample has roughly 120,000 clones, with around nine tenths found just once. The chain employs TRBV9 and TRBJ2-3; D might be TRBD2 (6 bases). Source material: CD4+ T cells sorted from blood. This receptor was identified in a human donor in good health. CDR3 in amino acids: CASSSGLADTDTQYF. Here the CDR3 DNA reads TGTGCCAGCAGCTCCGGGTTAGCGGACACAGATACGCAGTATTTT.